The next 21 T cell receptor beta chains were all read from a single sample in a study of cytomegalovirus exposure and HLA in healthy donors. PCR primers comprised 60 Vbeta and 13 Jbeta primers. TCRdb keeps only in-frame clones here, not all; method: immunoSEQ multiplex PCR. The sample lists under 150,000 clones, around 78% occurring once. Sequenced material: PBMCs. These receptors came from a woman aged 40-49 years in good health and CMV-seronegative.

V usage is TRBV2 and J usage is TRBJ2-1, with D hard to call. CDR3 length equals 10 residues. Trimming removed 11 bases at V and 9 bases at J, with 11 bases between. Per germline, CDR1 SNHLY and CDR2 FYNNEI. The CDR3 protein is CAVPGVEQFF. CDR3 bases: TGTGCCGTCCCGGGTGTTGAGCAGTTCTTC.

This clone was seen a handful of times. The rearrangement links TRBV2 to TRBJ2-5; TRBD1 matches at 8 bases. There are 15 residues in the CDR3. Losses at the gene ends were 5 bases for V and 5 bases for J; bases not matched to a gene: 10. CDR1 and CDR2 from the germline V gene are SNHLY and FYNNEI. In DNA, the CDR3 is TGTGCCAGCAGTTACTTTCAGGGGGCTTTGGAGACCCAGTACTTC. Its protein is CASSYFQGALETQYF.

J is TRBJ2-1 and V is TRBV20-1; D call uncertain. The CDR3 is 11 amino acids. Trimming pared 7 bases from V and 4 bases from J, leaving 8 bases between. CDR1 and CDR2 (germline): DFQATT, SNEGSKA (reference sequence). The CDR3, as DNA: TGCAGTGTCGTAGTGTACAATGAGCAGTTCTTC. It is translated as CSVVVYNEQFF.

The chain combines TRBV27 with TRBJ2-1, with 9 bases fitting TRBD2. Germline CDR1 MNHEY, CDR2 SMNVEV (reference sequence). Losses at the gene ends were 7 bases for V and 7 bases for J; bases not matched to a gene: 11. CDR3 length equals 15 residues. CDR3 region: CASTKAGGISNEQFF. CDR3 in DNA: TGTGCCAGCACAAAAGCGGGAGGTATCTCGAATGAGCAGTTCTTC.

The chain links TRBV5-1 to TRBJ2-1, with a weak D call TRBD2 (6 bases). V was trimmed by 4 bases and J by 7 bases, leaving 27 bases between them. The CDR3 spans 18 residues. Germline assignment: CDR1 SGHRS and CDR2 YFSETQ. The CDR3 spells CASSPTGLEPSGVNEQFF. Written as DNA, the CDR3 is TGCGCCAGCAGCCCTACGGGCTTGGAACCTTCGGGGGTGAATGAGCAGTTCTTC.

This rearrangement joins TRBV5-1 to TRBJ1-3, with 7 positions matching TRBD1. The CDR3 is 15 residues long. Trimming removed 4 bases from V and 7 bases from J; junction bases left unmatched: 11. In germline, CDR1 is SGHRS, CDR2 YFSETQ. The CDR3 region has the DNA TGCGCCAGCAGCCGGCAAACAGGGGAAACCAACACCATATATTTT. It translates to CASSRQTGETNTIYF.

The J gene is TRBJ1-1, the V gene TRBV7-7; D call uncertain. Germline CDR1 is SSHAT and CDR2 is FNYEAQ (reference sequence). Trimming stripped 5 bases from V and 0 bases from J, with 7 bases between. The CDR3 has 13 amino acids. The CDR3 sequence is CASSTQMNTEAFF. The CDR3 bases are TGTGCCAGCAGCACTCAAATGAACACTGAAGCTTTCTTT.

This clone was detected only a few times. V gene TRBV7-2 combines with J gene TRBJ2-7, with TRBD2 identical over 13 bases. This CDR3 comprises 17 residues. Germline CDR1 reads SGHTA; CDR2 reads FQGNSA. V was pared by 5 bases and J by 3 bases, with 10 bases of the junction left unmatched. In DNA, the CDR3 is TGTGCCAGCAGCCTGACTAGCGGGGGGACCAAGTTCTACGAGCAGTACTTC. It is translated as CASSLTSGGTKFYEQYF. Filled out from reference TRBV7-2 and TRBJ2-7, the complete variable domain reads GAGVSQSPSNKVTEKGKDVELRCDPISGHTALYWYRQSLGQGLEFLIYFQGNSAPDKSGLPSDRFSAERTGGSVSTLTIQRTQQEDSAVYLCASSLTSGGTKFYEQYFGPGTRLTVT.

The rearrangement uses TRBV19 and TRBJ2-5; TRBD2 matches at 11 bases. The CDR3 runs 16 residues. V gave up 4 bases and J gave up 5 bases; unmatched junction bases: 9. Germline-derived CDR1 and CDR2 are LNHDA and SQIVND (reference sequence). The CDR3 region has the DNA TGTGCCAGTAGTAGCCTGACTAGCGGGAAAGAGGAGACCCAGTACTTC. It translates to CASSSLTSGKEETQYF.

The gene calls are TRBV6-6 and TRBJ1-5; weak D call: TRBD1 (5 bases). V lost 6 bases, J lost 4 bases, and 10 bases lay in between. Germline CDR1 and CDR2: MNHNY and SVGAGI (reference sequence). This CDR3 spans 13 amino acids. CDR3: CASRPGGNQPQHF. CDR3 nucleotides: TGTGCCAGCAGACCGGGGGGGAATCAGCCCCAGCATTTT.

This clone was detected a few times. V usage is TRBV21-1 and J usage is TRBJ2-5; the table gives TRBD2 as D, unverified against the DNA. TRBV21-1 corresponds to a pseudogene. This CDR3 is built from 16 residues. CDR3 protein: CASSNRTSGPPNTQYF. The CDR3 bases are TGTGCCAGCAGCAATAGGACTAGCGGCCCCCCCAATACCCAGTACTTC.

About this clone: One end of the junction does not line up with germline, which may come from a read error. This chain links TRBV14 with TRBJ2-7, with TRBD2 matching 11 bases. In germline, CDR1 is SGHDN, CDR2 FVKESK. This CDR3 spans 17 amino acids. CDR3 in amino acids: CASSHNFLAGGSYEQYF. DNA for the CDR3: TGTGCCAGCAGCCACAACTTCCTAGCGGGGGGTTCCTACGAGCAATACTTC. The variable domain in full, with the rest retrieved from reference TRBV14 and TRBJ2-7, is EAGVTQFPSHSVIEKGQTVTLRCDPISGHDNLYWYRRVMGKEIKFLLHFVKESKQDESGMPNNRFLAERTGGTYSTLKVQPAELEDSGVYFCASSHNFLAGGSYEQYFGPGTRLTVT.

The chain has TRBV2 and TRBJ2-1; no reliable D call. The germline V gene has CDR1 SNHLY and CDR2 FYNNEI. V shed 7 bases and J shed 9 bases, with 13 bases lying between them. The CDR3 loop spans 12 amino acids. CDR3 sequence: CASTQFPPEQFF. CDR3 in DNA: TGTGCCAGCACACAGTTCCCCCCTGAGCAGTTCTTC.

This chain uses TRBV7-6 with TRBJ2-5, with 9 bases fitting TRBD1. In germline, CDR1 is SGHVS, CDR2 FNYEAQ. Trimming removed 5 bases from V and 4 bases from J; junction bases left unmatched: 5. The CDR3 length is 14 residues. The DNA for the CDR3 is TGTGCCAGCAGCGGACGACAGGGGGGAGAGACCCAGTACTTC. It translates to CASSGRQGGETQYF.

J is TRBJ1-5 and V is TRBV20-1; D unclear. CDR1 DFQATT and CDR2 SNEGSKA come from the germline V gene (reference sequence). The CDR3 covers 11 residues. V was shortened by 3 bases and J by 11 bases, with 11 bases between the two germline ends. This CDR3 is CSARTPAAQHF. The DNA for the CDR3 is TGCAGTGCTAGGACACCGGCAGCCCAGCATTTT.

The chain is built from TRBV7-9 and TRBJ1-2, with TRBD1 matching over 11 bases. CDR1 and CDR2 from the germline V gene are SEHNR and FQNEAQ (reference sequence). Trimming removed 4 bases from V and 4 bases from J; junction bases left unmatched: 5. CDR3 length: 15 amino acids. The CDR3 is CASSSGQGATYGYTF. CDR3 bases: TGTGCCAGCAGCTCCGGACAGGGGGCGACCTATGGCTACACCTTC.

The V call is TRBV5-1, the J call TRBJ2-7; 11 bases are shared with TRBD2. Germline-derived CDR1 and CDR2 are SGHRS and YFSETQ. The CDR3 is 16 amino acids. Trimming removed 0 bases from V and 3 bases from J; junction bases left unmatched: 5. The CDR3: CASSLGSGGAFYEQYF. The CDR3 DNA is TGCGCCAGCAGCTTGGGTAGCGGGGGGGCCTTCTACGAGCAGTACTTC. The complete variable domain, with remaining parts taken from reference TRBV5-1 and TRBJ2-7, reads KAGVTQTPRYLIKTRGQQVTLSCSPISGHRSVSWYQQTPGQGLQFLFEYFSETQRNKGNFPGRFSGRQFSNSRSEMNVSTLELGDSALYLCASSLGSGGAFYEQYFGPGTRLTVT.

This chain connects TRBV9 to TRBJ1-1; TRBD1 matches at 8 bases. The germline V gene has CDR1 SGDLS and CDR2 YYNGEE. J gave up 0 bases and V 3 bases, and 13 bases lay outside the gene matches. The length of the CDR3 is 18 residues. CDR3 sequence reads: CASSASVGQGLVNTEAFF. The DNA for the CDR3 is TGTGCCAGCAGCGCAAGTGTAGGACAGGGCCTCGTGAACACTGAAGCTTTCTTT. Variable domain in full (rest from reference TRBV9 and TRBJ1-1): DSGVTQTPKHLITATGQRVTLRCSPRSGDLSVYWYQQSLDQGLQFLIQYYNGEERAKGNILERFSAQQFPDLHSELNLSSLELGDSALYFCASSASVGQGLVNTEAFFGQGTRLTVV.

This clone came up a few times. The V call is TRBV6-6, the J call TRBJ2-1; 12 bases align to TRBD2. This CDR3 has 15 amino acids. Germline V lookup: CDR1 MNHNY, CDR2 SVGAGI (reference sequence). With V trimmed by 2 bases and J by 6 bases, 2 bases remained unmatched. CDR3 nucleotide sequence: TGTGCCAGCAGTTACCCTAGCGGGAGGGCCAATGAGCAGTTCTTC. Its translation is CASSYPSGRANEQFF.

The rearrangement uses TRBV7-9 and TRBJ1-5, with D perhaps TRBD1 (5 bases). CDR1 is SEHNR, CDR2 FQNEAQ, per germline (reference sequence). Trimming left V 5 bases short and J 5 bases short, with 19 bases between. CDR3 size: 16 residues. CDR3 amino acids: CASSPGMAGWDQPQHF. CDR3 coding DNA: TGTGCCAGCAGCCCAGGGATGGCGGGGTGGGATCAGCCCCAGCATTTT.

This clone was observed a handful of times. This chain links TRBV30 with TRBJ2-7; 14 positions agree with TRBD2. The CDR3 covers 17 residues. Germline-derived CDR1 and CDR2 are GTSNPN and SVGIG (reference sequence). J was trimmed by 7 bases and V by 0 bases; bases with no gene match: 11. The CDR3 here is CAWSVLLGLAGVEEQYF. DNA for the CDR3: TGTGCCTGGAGTGTACTACTGGGACTAGCGGGGGTGGAGGAGCAGTACTTC. The complete variable domain, with remaining parts taken from reference TRBV30 and TRBJ2-7, reads SQTIHQWPATLVQPVGSPLSLECTVEGTSNPNLYWYRQAAGRGLQLLFYSVGIGQISSEVPQNLSASRPQDRQFILSSKKLLLSDSGFYLCAWSVLLGLAGVEEQYFGPGTRLTVT.